This paragraph covers one T cell receptor beta chain sequence. Combining iRepertoire HTBI primers with Arm-PCR of CDR3 regions, the authors built TCR beta libraries. In the original analysis: Segment identification across samples yielded around 60 TRBV and roughly 15 TRBJ segments. From the multiplex PCR reads, TCRdb called clonotypes with MiXCR, one entry per CDR3 protein. In this record, the V and J calls reflect TCRdb's handling and not the investigators' own analysis. Of hundreds of thousands of distinct CDR3 sequences in the sample, about a sixth were seen once. The time point was: newly diagnosed GD, antithyroid drugs for less than 3 months. TCR sequences were obtained from RNA taken from PBMCs. The EDTA tubes were filled with 7 to 9.5 milliliters of drawn peripheral blood. The germline CDR1 and CDR2 sequences are MGHDK and SYGVNS. CDR3 size: 15 residues. The data were taken from a study of regulatory T cells in long-lasting Graves disease.

V and J are TRBV25-1 and TRBJ2-1, with D perhaps being TRBD1 or TRBD2 (5 bases each). TRBJ2-5 explains the end of the DNA better; the J call may be wrong. This clonotype was sampled from a female donor with Graves disease. This specimen consisted of peripheral blood mononuclear cells (PBMCs), obtained at new diagnosis, from a patient treated with antithyroid drugs. The CDR3 DNA reads as TGTGCCAGCAGTGAGGGACCCCCAGGTGGGGAGACCCAGTACTTC. Protein sequence: CASSEGPPGGETQYF.